The following is a T cell receptor (beta chain) sequence with its context. Clinical symptoms, serum thyroxine and TRAb, thyroid ultrasound and orbital computed tomography were used for the diagnoses. PBMCs stemmed from approximately 9.1 ml fresh peripheral blood. The source of the sample is a study of T cells in Graves' hyperthyroidism and ophthalmopathy. Germline loops: CDR1 DFQATT, CDR2 SNEGSKA (reference sequence). The CDR3 covers 14 residues. V lost 5 bases and J lost 1, with 15 bases in between. RNA transcripts were the template for amplifying TCR beta CDR3 regions. A first-round RT-PCR of the TCR CDR3 used the HTBI primer set. Each CDR3 protein gets one entry after TCRdb re-called the multiplex PCR reads with MiXCR. The sample lists about 270,000 distinct CDR3 sequences; approximately 26% were seen once.

The sequence was collected from a man between 40 and 49 years old with Graves' hyperthyroidism that later progressed to Graves' ophthalmopathy. Sequences were obtained from blood. The rearrangement joins TRBV20-1 to TRBJ2-7; perhaps TRBD2 as D (6 bases). CDR3 amino acids: CSASGRGLSYEQYF. For the CDR3, the DNA is TGCAGTGCTTCAGGGCGGGGACTTTCCTACGAGCAGTACTTC.